The clone carrying this T cell receptor (beta chain) was detected only a few times. No antigen is known for it. Researchers built TCR beta libraries using quantitative 5'-RACE with molecular barcodes. Each CDR3 protein is one row after TCRdb ran MiXCR on the 5' RACE reads. The table lists roughly 700,000 distinct CDR3 sequences, roughly 19% of them singletons. Germline V gene lookup returns CDR1 SGHRS and CDR2 YFSETQ. Trimming removed 2 bases from V and 1 base from J, with 8 bases in between. The CDR3 loop spans 14 amino acids. These data are taken from a study of CD8 T cells in ankylosing spondylitis. Study results and limitations: As reported, disease-linked clones showed significant enrichment in matched ankylosing spondylitis synovial fluid. It appeared that ankylosing spondylitis blood was characterized by a TCR beta motif of under ten highly homologous variants. In reactive arthritis synovial fluid and blood, some motif variants had been reported before.

The receptor was isolated from a male donor with ankylosing spondylitis. This chain links TRBV5-1 with TRBJ2-3; D is undetermined. The specimen was blood, either unsorted or a sorted T cell fraction (not recorded which). DNA of the CDR3: TGCGCCAGCAGCTTACCCAGCGGCACAGATACGCAGTATTTT. Residues: CASSLPSGTDTQYF.